Listed below are T cell receptor beta chains from one sample, sequenced in a study of blood T cell repertoires in COVID-19. Some clones are missing from TCRdb's copy, which holds only in-frame ones; the method was immunoSEQ multiplex PCR. Among roughly 200,000 clones listed, 80% were seen once. Specimen: peripheral blood. These receptors all stem from a man in his fifties or sixties with acute or convalescent COVID-19. Both conserved end residues are part of each CDR3. Clone size is not always given. Where it is, it says once, few, many or a class for expanded clones.

>TRBV12-3/TRBV12-4|-|13|TRBJ2-7
CASLLAGDIEQYF
>TRBV5-1|-|11|TRBJ2-3
CASSRTDTQYF
>TRBV15|-|17|TRBJ2-1
CATSRERLAGGYNEQFF
>TRBV2|-|13|TRBJ2-7
CASKGTGTYEQYF
>TRBV5-1|-|17|TRBJ2-2
CASSLAPTGINTGELFF
>TRBV3-1/TRBV3-2|once|15|TRBJ2-2
CASRPQLKNTGELFF
>TRBV5-3|-|16|TRBJ2-1
CARSSSLAVLYNEQFF
>TRBV7-2|-|17|TRBJ2-6
CASSLTGTGSGANVLTF
>TRBV10-1|-|14|TRBJ1-1
CASSAGTENTEAFF
>TRBV7-2|-|16|TRBJ1-6
CASSSGTGTYNSPLHF
>TRBV4-1|-|14|TRBJ1-3
CASSQAGSQDTIYF
>TRBV6-2/TRBV6-3|-|16|TRBJ2-1
CASSYAGSGGADEQFF
>TRBV30|-|19|TRBJ2-1
CAWSGWMGPVNKPYNEQFF
>TRBV2|-|14|TRBJ1-3
CASSPQGLGNTIYF
>TRBV4-3|-|16|TRBJ2-6
CASSQNRGFGANVLTF
>TRBV3-1/TRBV3-2|-|15|TRBJ2-7
CASSQAAGLYYEQYF
>TRBV3-1/TRBV3-2|-|13|TRBJ2-1
CASSQDLRSEQFF
>TRBV6-5|-|13|TRBJ1-5
CASSYGQNQPQHF
>TRBV9|few|14|TRBJ1-1
CASSFGMGATEAFF
>TRBV5-8|-|14|TRBJ1-2
CASSLITRSGGYTF
>TRBV12-2|-|13|TRBJ1-1
CASRFAGGTEAFF
>TRBV11-2|few|18|TRBJ2-2
CASSLFGPGAGEAGELFF
>TRBV5-1|-|14|TRBJ2-1
CASTGTSGGLEQFF
>TRBV5-1|-|14|TRBJ2-7
CASSSGTISNEQYF
>TRBV5-1|once|14|TRBJ1-4
CASSLGATNEKLFF
>TRBV2|-|14|TRBJ2-5
CASIGQGALETQYF
>TRBV2|few|14|TRBJ1-1
CASKWGQSNTEAFF
>TRBV6-5|-|10|TRBJ2-3
CATRDLTQYF
>TRBV2|few|16|TRBJ2-3
CASSSPTSGKTDTQYF
>TRBV24-1|-|16|TRBJ2-1
CATSDPLAGGRNEQFF
>TRBV18|-|16|TRBJ2-2
CASSRPGQGATGELFF
>TRBV7-9|-|11|TRBJ1-2
CASSLGEAGFF
>TRBV5-1|once|16|TRBJ2-2
CASSFTSGGSPGELFF
>TRBV18|-|18|TRBJ1-5
CASSLPGTGGIINQPQHF
>TRBV5-1|few|16|TRBJ2-1
CASSSLTSGGADEQFF
>TRBV7-3|-|15|TRBJ2-1
CASSLGLAGPYEQFF
>TRBV25-1|-|15|TRBJ1-2
CASSGSIQGNYGYTF
>TRBV6-5|-|11|TRBJ1-1
CASSYYGEAFF
>TRBV5-1|few|15|TRBJ2-7
CASSLDVLGPYEQYF
>TRBV19|-|15|TRBJ2-7
CASSVLASTPHEQYF
>TRBV21-1|-|14|TRBJ1-1
CASSPPDTAAEAFF
>TRBV19|-|16|TRBJ1-6
CASTGSEGGYNSPLHF
>TRBV6-5|-|15|TRBJ1-1
CASSYSPQGGTEAFF
>TRBV3-1/TRBV3-2|-|15|TRBJ1-3
CASSQQWGPGNTIYF